The following is a T cell receptor (beta chain) sequence with its context. The record originates from a study of blood T cell repertoires in COVID-19. The germline V gene encodes CDR1 KGHSH and CDR2 LQKENI. V trimming: 1 base; J trimming: 5 bases; junction bases outside the gene matches: 7. This CDR3 is 15 amino acids long. Assay used: immunoSEQ multiplex PCR; TCRdb lists only in-frame clones, some missing. This table has about 140,000 clones, around 84% appearing once. Source material: peripheral blood. V and J are TRBV18 and TRBJ1-1; 7 bases map to TRBD1. This receptor was obtained from a human donor in a cohort sampled during active COVID-19. The CDR3 region is CASSPQQGSGTEAFF. In nucleotides, the CDR3 is TGTGCCAGCTCACCACAACAGGGGTCCGGTACTGAAGCTTTCTTT.